This T cell receptor beta chain appears in the sequencing data of a study of T cells in Graves' hyperthyroidism and ophthalmopathy. The overall study: Peripheral blood samples were taken at initial diagnosis, prior to any treatment. Study-level findings and limits: Separation of ophthalmopathy from stable hyperthyroidism was achieved by a 13 V-J model.

Comment on this clonotype: Its antigen is still unknown.

These patients, aged 18 to 65, had recently diagnosed hyperthyroidism lasting under 2 months. The diagnostic basis comprised clinical symptoms, serum thyroxine and TRAb, thyroid ultrasound and orbital computed tomography. Authors of the study amplified TCR beta CDR3 regions from RNA transcripts. First-round RT-PCR targeting the TCR CDR3 was performed with the HTBI primer set. MiXCR, run by TCRdb on the multiplex PCR reads, gives a single entry per CDR3 protein. The sample lists 400,000 to 600,000 distinct CDR3 sequences; about a fifth were seen once. The ends lost 4 bases at V and 4 bases at J; junction bases unmatched: 3. This CDR3 region has 13 residues. In germline, CDR1 is KGHSH, CDR2 LQKENI.

This TCR came from a man in his late teens or twenties with Graves' hyperthyroidism. The rearrangement links TRBV18 to TRBJ1-2; 7 nucleotides line up with TRBD1. Sequencing used blood. CDR3 in DNA: TGTGCCAGCTCACGCCGACAGGGCTATGGCTACACCTTC. Translating gives CASSRRQGYGYTF.